The 9 T cell receptor beta chains in this list originate from one sample, sequenced in a study of blood T cell repertoires in COVID-19. The assay was immunoSEQ multiplex PCR, and TCRdb's table has in-frame clones only and misses some. The sample has about 150,000 clones; around 90% are singletons. The sample comprised PBMCs or T cells enriched from blood (not recorded which). The receptors here all came from a woman aged 40 to 50 who had been exposed to COVID-19.

The chain recombines TRBV5-1 with TRBJ1-2; D uncertain. The germline gives CDR1 SGHRS, CDR2 YFSETQ. The CDR3 contains 14 residues. V was pared by 1 base and J by 5 bases, with 12 bases between. The CDR3 sequence is CASSLSGPEYGYTF. The CDR3 DNA sequence: TGCGCCAGCAGCTTGAGTGGGCCCGAGTATGGCTACACCTTC.

The V and J genes are TRBV7-3 and TRBJ2-1; 7 nucleotides align to TRBD1. This CDR3 contains 13 residues. V lost 6 bases and J lost 9; bases outside the gene matches: 8. Germline V lookup: CDR1 SGHTA, CDR2 FQGTGA. CDR3 region: CASSLHRGAEQFF. DNA for the CDR3: TGTGCCAGCAGTCTTCACAGGGGAGCTGAGCAGTTCTTC.

The V gene is TRBV7-8, the J gene TRBJ1-2; unclear D gene. The germline CDR1 and CDR2 sequences are SGHVS and FQNEAQ. The germline V and J ends were trimmed by 2 bases and 6 bases, with 16 bases remaining between them. There are 15 residues in the CDR3. DNA of the CDR3: TGTGCCAGCAGCTTACGGGGTGACTCGAGGGATGGCTACACCTTC. Translated: CASSLRGDSRDGYTF.

This chain uses TRBV28 with TRBJ2-7, with no clear D. The ends were cut back, 6 bases at V and 3 bases at J, with 6 bases in the middle. The CDR3 is 11 amino acids. Germline V lookup: CDR1 MDHEN, CDR2 SYDVKM. CDR3 in DNA: TGTGCCAGCAGGACTCACTACGAGCAGTACTTC. Its translation: CASRTHYEQYF.

The chain recombines TRBV18 with TRBJ2-1, with D uncertain. V was shortened by 2 bases and J by 8 bases, with 16 bases between the two germline ends. This CDR3 comprises 15 residues. Germline loops: CDR1 KGHSH, CDR2 LQKENI. The CDR3 DNA reads TGTGCCAGCTCACCAAAAGAGGTAGAAGGCGATGAGCAGTTCTTC. Translated, it gives CASSPKEVEGDEQFF.

The CDR3 DNA reads TGTGCCAGCAGTTACTTAGGCACAGATACGCAGTATTTT. Translated: CASSYLGTDTQYF. The chain recombines TRBV6-5 with TRBJ2-3; no clear D. Trimming shortened V by 1 base and J by 1 base, and 3 bases separated the two germline ends. The CDR3 is 13 residues long. Germline CDR1 MNHEY, CDR2 SVGAGI.

This chain joins TRBV6-2 or TRBV6-3 and TRBJ2-5, with D perhaps matching TRBD2 (7 bases). Germline V gene sequence: CDR1 MNHEY, CDR2 SVGEGT. V shed 2 bases and J shed 4 bases, with 20 bases lying between them. The CDR3 is 17 amino acids. CDR3 residues: CASSYVAGASRGETQYF. CDR3 sequence (DNA): TGTGCCAGCAGTTACGTGGCGGGGGCAAGTCGGGGAGAGACCCAGTACTTC.

This clone has a single count. The CDR3 protein is CASSETGGGEAFF. CDR3 DNA: TGTGCCAGCAGCGAAACAGGGGGCGGTGAAGCTTTCTTT. The chain is built from TRBV27 and TRBJ1-1; 9 positions agree with TRBD1. Trimming at V came to 6 bases and at J to 7 bases, leaving 6 bases not matched to a gene. Germline assignment: CDR1 MNHEY and CDR2 SMNVEV (reference sequence). CDR3 size: 13 residues.

The chain joins TRBV29-1 to TRBJ2-2; no firm D call. Germline values: CDR1 SQVTM, CDR2 ANQGSEA. CDR3 length equals 12 residues. With 3 bases removed from V and 1 base from J, the gap between germline ends came to 3 bases. CDR3 amino acids: CSVDQNTGELFF. In DNA form, the CDR3 reads TGCAGCGTTGACCAGAACACCGGGGAGCTGTTTTTT.